What follows are 24 T cell receptor beta chains derived from one specimen sequenced in a study of cytomegalovirus exposure and HLA in healthy donors. 13 Jbeta primers and 60 Vbeta primers were used for the PCR. The repertoire was sequenced with immunoSEQ multiplex PCR; TCRdb's copy has only in-frame clones and lacks some. This table has approximately 180,000 clones, 65% to 75% appearing once. Specimen: PBMCs. The receptor source for this set is a human donor in good health.

In this sample, this clone turned up once. The J gene is TRBJ2-3, the V gene TRBV2; TRBD1 matches 8 bases. Germline values: CDR1 SNHLY, CDR2 FYNNEI. This CDR3 is 15 amino acids long. The junction had 3 bases not matched to a gene; V was cut back by 3 bases and J by 1 base. CDR3 DNA sequence: TGTGCCAGCAGTGAGGAACAGGGGGGCACAGATACGCAGTATTTT. Protein product: CASSEEQGGTDTQYF. Complete variable domain (other parts from reference TRBV2 and TRBJ2-3): EPEVTQTPSHQVTQMGQEVILRCVPISNHLYFYWYRQILGQKVEFLVSFYNNEISEKSEIFDDQFSVERPDGSNFTLKIRSTKLEDSAMYFCASSEEQGGTDTQYFGPGTRLTVL.

The chain has TRBV4-2 and TRBJ2-1; 9 positions agree with TRBD2. The CDR3 loop spans 15 amino acids. Trimming at V came to 1 base and at J to 8 bases, leaving 6 bases not matched to a gene. The germline gives CDR1 LGHNA, CDR2 YNFKEQ. The CDR3 loop is CASSQGAGGHDEQFF. The CDR3 DNA sequence: TGTGCCAGCAGCCAAGGGGCGGGGGGGCATGATGAGCAGTTCTTC.

This sequence joins TRBV5-8 and TRBJ1-2; D call uncertain. The CDR3 has 12 residues. The V end lost 4 bases, the J end lost 4 bases, and 8 bases lay between the germline ends. In germline, CDR1 is SGHTS, CDR2 YDEGEE. For the CDR3, the DNA is TGTGCCAGCAGCGTACAGACCTATGGCTACACCTTC. Translated: CASSVQTYGYTF.

V is TRBV18 and J is TRBJ2-2, with a possible D match to TRBD1 (6 bases). The CDR3 length is 14 residues. The germline V gene encodes CDR1 KGHSH and CDR2 LQKENI. Trimming stripped 6 bases from V and 5 bases from J, with 13 bases between. The CDR3 DNA sequence: TGTGCCAGCTCCTGGACAGATGATACCGGGGAGCTGTTTTTT. It encodes CASSWTDDTGELFF.

The chain couples TRBV5-1 to TRBJ2-1; 9 bases map to TRBD2. Germline CDR1 and CDR2: SGHRS and YFSETQ. The CDR3 runs 16 residues. J lost 8 bases, V lost 4 bases, and 13 bases had no gene match. CDR3 sequence reads: CASSPTQRGDRHEQFF. The CDR3 nucleotides are TGCGCCAGCAGCCCGACACAGCGGGGGGACCGCCATGAGCAGTTCTTC.

This clone was observed a few times. The chain joins TRBV29-1 to TRBJ1-2; D gene uncertain. The length of the CDR3 is 11 residues. V was cut by 2 bases and J by 5 bases, with 6 bases left in between. Germline V gene data show CDR1 as SQVTM and CDR2 as ANQGSEA. This chain's CDR3 is CSVERGYGYTF. Here the CDR3 DNA reads TGCAGCGTTGAAAGAGGGTATGGCTACACCTTC. The variable domain in full, with the rest retrieved from reference TRBV29-1 and TRBJ1-2, is SAVISQKPSRDICQRGTSLTIQCQVDSQVTMMFWYRQQPGQSLTLIATANQGSEATYESGFVIDKFPISRPNLTFSTLTVSNMSPEDSSIYLCSVERGYGYTFGSGTRLTVV.

As to this clone: One end of the junction does not line up with germline, which may come from a read error. V usage is TRBV7-7 and J usage is TRBJ2-7, with no clear D. The CDR3 loop spans 16 amino acids. Germline-derived CDR1 and CDR2 are SSHAT and FNYEAQ (reference sequence). The CDR3 DNA follows: TGTGCTAGCAGCTCCCCCCCGCAGGCGAACTCCTACGAGCAGTACTTC. It translates to CASSSPPQANSYEQYF.

The chain has TRBV9 and TRBJ2-7; D is perhaps TRBD1 (6 bases). The CDR3 has 14 amino acids. Trimming left V 3 bases short and J 6 bases short, with 16 bases between. Germline assignment: CDR1 SGDLS and CDR2 YYNGEE. The CDR3 DNA sequence: TGTGCCAGCAGCGAAAACAGGGAGAACGGCGAGCAGTACTTC. Translation gives CASSENRENGEQYF.

The rearrangement uses TRBV7-8 and TRBJ2-7; 7 nucleotides agree with TRBD2. The germline V gene has CDR1 SGHVS and CDR2 FQNEAQ. This CDR3 is 14 amino acids long. Trimming cost V 4 bases and J 4 bases; bases outside gene matches: 7. The CDR3 nucleotides read TGTGCCAGCAGCTCTAGCGGTTCGGGATACGAGCAGTACTTC. Protein: CASSSSGSGYEQYF.

This clone has only a few counts. The chain carries TRBV15 and TRBJ1-3; no definite D call. Germline V lookup: CDR1 LNHNV, CDR2 YYDKDF (reference sequence). The CDR3 runs 13 residues. Trimming pared 5 bases from V and 8 bases from J, leaving 13 bases between. CDR3 coding DNA: TGTGCCACCAGCGCAGGCCGGGGAGACACCATATATTTT. Residues: CATSAGRGDTIYF. Combining the CDR3 with reference TRBV15 and TRBJ1-3 gives the whole variable domain DAMVIQNPRYQVTQFGKPVTLSCSQTLNHNVMYWYQQKSSQAPKLLFHYYDKDFNNEADTPDNFQSRRPNTSFCFLDIRSPGLGDTAMYLCATSAGRGDTIYFGEGSWLTVV.

The gene calls are TRBV11-3 and TRBJ2-7, with a tentative D call TRBD2 (6 bases). From germline, CDR1 is SGHNT and CDR2 YENEEA. The V end was cut by 3 bases, the J end by 3 bases, with 12 bases between. CDR3 length: 14 amino acids. The CDR3 DNA reads as TGTGCCAGCAGCTTCGGGGGTACGGACTACGAGCAGTACTTC. This sequence encodes CASSFGGTDYEQYF.

This sequence joins TRBV15 and TRBJ1-4, with 7 nucleotides matching TRBD1. The CDR3 has 14 amino acids. Germline CDR1 is LNHNV and CDR2 is YYDKDF (reference sequence). Germline trimming cut 1 base from V and 7 bases from J; bases unmatched to any gene: 3. In DNA form, the CDR3 reads TGTGCCACCAGCAGAGGAGGGGGCCGTGAAAAACTGTTTTTT. Its protein product is CATSRGGGREKLFF. The variable domain in full, with the rest retrieved from reference TRBV15 and TRBJ1-4, is DAMVIQNPRYQVTQFGKPVTLSCSQTLNHNVMYWYQQKSSQAPKLLFHYYDKDFNNEADTPDNFQSRRPNTSFCFLDIRSPGLGDTAMYLCATSRGGGREKLFFGSGTQLSVL.

The V call is TRBV19, the J call TRBJ1-3; D uncertain. Trimming shortened V by 7 bases and J by 0 bases, and 10 bases separated the two germline ends. This CDR3 comprises 14 residues. Germline V gives CDR1 LNHDA, CDR2 SQIVND (reference sequence). CDR3 bases: TGTGCCAGTACGAACAGCCACTCTGGAAACACCATATATTTT. This translates into CASTNSHSGNTIYF.

The rearrangement joins TRBV6-4 to TRBJ1-4; maybe TRBD1 (5 bases). V lost 6 bases and J lost 0, with 20 bases in between. This CDR3 comprises 18 residues. From germline, CDR1 is MRHNA and CDR2 SNTAGT. In DNA, the CDR3 is TGTGCCAGCAGATCAGTTCGACAGAAACCCGCAACTAATGAAAAACTGTTTTTT. This sequence encodes CASRSVRQKPATNEKLFF.

This clone counts as medium-sized. J is TRBJ1-5 and V is TRBV19; the D gene is possibly TRBD1 (6 bases). The CDR3 has 18 residues. Germline values: CDR1 LNHDA, CDR2 SQIVND (reference sequence). Trimming took 0 bases from V and 5 from J, leaving 20 bases between them. CDR3 sequence (DNA): TGTGCCAGTAGTATAGATTTGGGTCGGGCAGGGGCGGATCAGCCCCAGCATTTT. Amino acids: CASSIDLGRAGADQPQHF.

J is TRBJ2-1 and V is TRBV7-8; 12 bases are shared with TRBD2. The germline CDR1 and CDR2 sequences are SGHVS and FQNEAQ. This CDR3 is built from 18 residues. The V and J ends lost 1 base and 0 bases, in that order; junction bases with no gene match: 4. As DNA, the CDR3 is TGTGCCAGCAGCTTAGGGCTAGCGGGGGGGAGCTCCTACAATGAGCAGTTCTTC. Protein sequence: CASSLGLAGGSSYNEQFF.

The chain couples TRBV23-1 to TRBJ2-1, with TRBD2 matching over 8 bases. TRBV23-1 is classed as an ORF, of uncertain function. This CDR3 region has 16 residues. J gave up 4 bases and V 0 bases, and 5 bases lay outside the gene matches. The CDR3 bases are TGCGCCAGCAGTCAATCTGAGCGGGGGCTATACAATGAGCAGTTCTTC. Its protein is CASSQSERGLYNEQFF.

The genes are TRBV4-1 and TRBJ1-1, with 10 bases lining up with TRBD1. Trimming removed 6 bases from V and 2 bases from J; junction bases left unmatched: 6. The CDR3 loop spans 15 amino acids. Germline assignment: CDR1 MGHRA and CDR2 YSYEKL. CDR3 DNA sequence: TGCGCCAGCAGTTCCCGGACAGGGGGAAACACTGAAGCTTTCTTT. It translates to CASSSRTGGNTEAFF.

J is TRBJ1-1 and V is TRBV5-4; 9 nucleotides align to TRBD1. The length of the CDR3 is 16 residues. CDR1 and CDR2 (germline): SGHNT, YYREEE (reference sequence). With V trimmed by 2 bases and J by 6 bases, 11 bases remained unmatched. This CDR3 reads CASSLPTGGFESEAFF. The CDR3 DNA follows: TGTGCCAGCAGCTTACCTACAGGGGGCTTCGAGTCTGAAGCTTTCTTT.

The sample holds one count of this clone. The V and J genes are TRBV7-3 and TRBJ2-7; D might be TRBD2 (5 bases). This CDR3 is 12 amino acids long. Germline CDR1 SGHTA, CDR2 FQGTGA. V dropped 8 bases and J dropped 4 bases, with 12 bases sitting between them. The CDR3 DNA sequence: TGTGCCAGCGGGCATGGCGGGTACGAGCAGTACTTC. This codes for CASGHGGYEQYF.

The CDR3 DNA reads as TGCGCCAGCAGCCAACTGGAGGGGCGCGGTGGCTACACCTTC. Its translation is CASSQLEGRGGYTF. The chain combines TRBV4-1 with TRBJ1-2; D might be TRBD1 (5 bases). The germline V gene encodes CDR1 MGHRA and CDR2 YSYEKL. V was clipped by 2 bases and J by 7 bases, with 14 bases between them. The CDR3 has 14 amino acids.

The rearrangement joins TRBV6-6 to TRBJ2-7, with 9 nucleotides matching TRBD2. Trimming cost V 6 bases and J 0 bases; bases outside gene matches: 3. Per the germline V gene, CDR1 is MNHNY and CDR2 is SVGAGI (reference sequence). The CDR3 has 14 amino acids. The chain's CDR3 is CASSPSGASYEQYF. DNA for the CDR3: TGTGCCAGCAGCCCTAGCGGGGCCTCCTACGAGCAGTACTTC.

This clone was counted only a few times. The chain uses TRBV2 and TRBJ1-5; 8 bases align to TRBD1. Germline lookup yields CDR1 SNHLY and CDR2 FYNNEI. V trimming: 6 bases; J trimming: 5 bases; junction bases outside the gene matches: 3. This CDR3 is 13 amino acids long. The CDR3 sequence: CASSKDRDQPQHF. The DNA for the CDR3 is TGTGCCAGCAGCAAGGACAGGGATCAGCCCCAGCATTTT.

The J gene is TRBJ1-1, the V gene TRBV5-1; the D gene is possibly TRBD1 (5 bases). CDR3 length equals 16 residues. Germline loops: CDR1 SGHRS, CDR2 YFSETQ. Deletions cut 1 base from V and 1 base from J, with 14 bases between. CDR3 bases: TGCGCCAGCAGCTTGTTAAACCCAGGGCAGAACACTGAAGCTTTCTTT. Encoded protein: CASSLLNPGQNTEAFF.